This record concerns one T cell receptor (beta chain) sequence. This clonotype was found a few times. The target of this receptor is not known. Base qualities were left out, and no much larger clone turns up one base away. For this chain, trimming is 1 base at the V end and 6 bases at the J end, and the number of junction bases without a gene match is 6. Spanning cysteine to phenylalanine, the CDR3 consists of 16 amino acids. Of all the DNA, just the CDR3 is kept, 48 bases in frame from base 1. Based on the germline V gene (reference sequence), the CDR1 and CDR2 sequences are LGHDT and YNNKEL. This sample was taken from a study of CD8 T cells in ankylosing spondylitis (dated by TCRdb to about 2017). A note on the overall study: The study set out to find disease-linked TCR variants by profiling T cell receptor beta repertoires in ankylosing spondylitis patients and healthy donors. The full study cohort was made up of about 24 ankylosing spondylitis patients and 108 healthy donors. Peripheral blood was sampled, and synovial fluid was additionally collected from ankylosing spondylitis patients. Broad study findings and their caveats: Some motif variants were previously reported in synovial fluid and blood of reactive arthritis patients, suggesting common disease-initiation mechanisms. The disease-linked clones were reported as significantly enriched in matched synovial fluid samples from ankylosing spondylitis patients. A TCR beta motif of about 8 highly homologous amino acid variants appeared characteristic of blood from ankylosing spondylitis patients. In peripheral blood, the disease-linked clones were found at relatively low frequencies and had a CD8+ phenotype.

The sequencing machine was an Illumina HiSeq 2500. Quantitative 5'-RACE with molecular barcodes was used to prepare TCR beta libraries. Under the source paper's analysis protocol: To identify disease-linked TCR variants, a new computational method was used, one built on a probabilistic model of VDJ rearrangement. TCRdb handled the public reads itself, with Q25 trimming in fastp and clone calling in MiXCR, and kept productive beta chains. Entries that share a CDR3 protein sequence are merged under the most common genes and DNA. TCRdb assigned the V and J calls; the authors' analysis was not used. The sample yields around 430,000 distinct CDR3 sequences; 17% were counted once. About 0.94% of the sample is taken by the ten largest.

This clonotype originated in a male donor with ankylosing spondylitis. The sequenced sample consisted of blood, either unsorted or a sorted T cell fraction (not recorded which). The rearrangement combines TRBV3-1 with TRBJ2-1, with 10 bases in between that match TRBD2. The CDR3 here reads CASSQVILAGVNEQFF. DNA sequence: TGTGCCAGCAGCCAAGTTATCCTAGCGGGAGTCAATGAGCAGTTCTTC.